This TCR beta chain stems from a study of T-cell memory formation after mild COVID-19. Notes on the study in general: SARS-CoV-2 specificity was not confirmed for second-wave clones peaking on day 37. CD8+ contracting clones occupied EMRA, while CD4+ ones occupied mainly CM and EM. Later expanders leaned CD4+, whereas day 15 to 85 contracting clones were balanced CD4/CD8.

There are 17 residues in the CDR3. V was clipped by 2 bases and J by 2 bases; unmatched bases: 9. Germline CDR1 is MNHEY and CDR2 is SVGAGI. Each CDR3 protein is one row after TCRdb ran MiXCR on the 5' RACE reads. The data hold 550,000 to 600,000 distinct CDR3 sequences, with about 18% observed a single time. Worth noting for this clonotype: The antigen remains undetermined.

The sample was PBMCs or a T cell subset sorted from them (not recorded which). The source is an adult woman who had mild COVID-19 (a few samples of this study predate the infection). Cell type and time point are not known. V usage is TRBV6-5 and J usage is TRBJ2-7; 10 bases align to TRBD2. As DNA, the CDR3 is TGTGCCAGCAGTTACAAGTTTGTAGCGGGAGGAACCTACGAGCAGTACTTC. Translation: CASSYKFVAGGTYEQYF.